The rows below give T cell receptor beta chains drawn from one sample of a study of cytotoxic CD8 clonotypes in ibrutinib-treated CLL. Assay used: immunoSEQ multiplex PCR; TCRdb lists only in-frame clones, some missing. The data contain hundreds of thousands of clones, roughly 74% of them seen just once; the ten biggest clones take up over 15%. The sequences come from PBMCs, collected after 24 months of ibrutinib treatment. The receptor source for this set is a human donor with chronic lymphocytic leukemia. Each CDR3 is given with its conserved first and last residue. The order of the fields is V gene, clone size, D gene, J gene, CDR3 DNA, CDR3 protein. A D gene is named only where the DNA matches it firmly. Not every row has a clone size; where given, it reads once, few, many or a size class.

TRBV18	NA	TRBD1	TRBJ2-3	TGTGCCAGCTCACCACCGGCCGGGACAGAGACGCAGTATTTT	CASSPPAGTETQYF
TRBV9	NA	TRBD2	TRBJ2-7	TGTGCCAGCAGCGTAGGGGGAGGGACTCACTCCTACGAGCAGTACTTC	CASSVGGGTHSYEQYF
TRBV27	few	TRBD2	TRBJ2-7	TGTGCCAGCAGTCAGGGACTAGCGGGAGTAAGGGAGCAGTACTTC	CASSQGLAGVREQYF
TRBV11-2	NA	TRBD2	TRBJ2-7	TGTGCCAGCAGTTGGCTAGCGGGCACCTACGAGCAGTACTTC	CASSWLAGTYEQYF
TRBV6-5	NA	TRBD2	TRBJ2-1	TGTGCCAGCAGTTTTAGCGGGAGGTCCTACAATGAGCAGTTCTTC	CASSFSGRSYNEQFF
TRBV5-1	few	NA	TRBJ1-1	TGCGCCAGCAGCCCCTCAGCGAACACTGAAGCTTTCTTT	CASSPSANTEAFF
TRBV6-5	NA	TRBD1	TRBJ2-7	TGTGCCAGCAGTTTCCGGGACAGGGGGTCGTACGAGCAGTACTTC	CASSFRDRGSYEQYF
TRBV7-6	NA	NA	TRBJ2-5	TGTGCCAGCAGCTTAGTGGGCGGGGAAATGGAGACCCAGTACTTC	CASSLVGGEMETQYF
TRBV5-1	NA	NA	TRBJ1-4	TGCGCCAGCAGCCGAGGGGAGGGCGGGGAGGAAAAACTGTTTTTT	CASSRGEGGEEKLFF
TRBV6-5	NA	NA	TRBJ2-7	TGTGCCAGCAGTTACTCGAGCCAGGGGTACTACGAGCAGTACTTC	CASSYSSQGYYEQYF
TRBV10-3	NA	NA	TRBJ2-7	TGTGCCATCAGTGAGCGGACCGGGACGGACGAGCAGTACTTC	CAISERTGTDEQYF
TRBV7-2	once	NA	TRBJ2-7	TGTGCCAGCAGCTTAGCGACTGGGGCCACCTACGAGCAGTACTTC	CASSLATGATYEQYF
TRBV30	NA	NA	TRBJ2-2	TGTGCCTGGAGTATATTGTTAGGTGAGCGTCGCCGTGGGGAGCTGTTTTTT	CAWSILLGERRRGELFF
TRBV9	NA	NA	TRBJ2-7	TGTGCCAGCAGCGCGGGACCGGACTATTACGAGCAGTACTTC	CASSAGPDYYEQYF
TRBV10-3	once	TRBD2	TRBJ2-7	TGTGCCATCAGAAGTAGCGGGAGGACCTACGAGCAGTACTTC	CAIRSSGRTYEQYF
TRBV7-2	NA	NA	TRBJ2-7	TGTGCCAGCAGCTTAGGCGTCGGGAACCACGAGCAGTACTTC	CASSLGVGNHEQYF
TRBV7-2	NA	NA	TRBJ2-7	TGTGCCAGCACCCCTGGGGGGTACTCCTACGAGCAGTACTTC	CASTPGGYSYEQYF
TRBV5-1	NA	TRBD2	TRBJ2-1	TGCGCCAGCTGTTACGGGACTAGCGGGATGAATGAGCAGTTCTTC	CASCYGTSGMNEQFF
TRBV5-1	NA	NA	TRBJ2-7	TGCGCCAGCAGCTTGTCATCTGGGGGGAAACGGGTCGAGCAGTACTTC	CASSLSSGGKRVEQYF
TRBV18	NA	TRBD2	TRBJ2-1	TGTGCCAGCTCACACAGGGGGAGAACCACTAGCGGGAGTGGCAATGAGCAGTTCTTC	CASSHRGRTTSGSGNEQFF
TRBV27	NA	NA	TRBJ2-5	TGTGCCAGCAGTTTAATCGGGCCGAAAGAGACCCAGTACTTC	CASSLIGPKETQYF
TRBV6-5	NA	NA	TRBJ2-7	TGTGCCAGCAAGCGGAACTACGAGCAGTACTTC	CASKRNYEQYF
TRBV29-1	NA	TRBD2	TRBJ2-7	TGCAGCGTTTTACTAGCGGGAGGCGGCTACGAGCAGTACTTC	CSVLLAGGGYEQYF
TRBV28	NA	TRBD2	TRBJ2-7	TGTGCCAGCAGTTTATCGGGACTAGCGAACGGAGGTTACGAGCAGTACTTC	CASSLSGLANGGYEQYF
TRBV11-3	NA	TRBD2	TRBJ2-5	TGTGCCAGCAGCCCAGGACTAGCGGGGACCCAAGAGACCCAGTACTTC	CASSPGLAGTQETQYF
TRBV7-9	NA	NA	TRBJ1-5	TGTGCCAGCAGCCGCGACGGCAATCAGCCCCAGCATTTT	CASSRDGNQPQHF
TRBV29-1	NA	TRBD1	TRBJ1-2	TGCAGCGTTGAAGTAGGACAGGGGCGCTCCTACACCTTC	CSVEVGQGRSYTF
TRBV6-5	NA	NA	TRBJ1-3	TGTGCCAGCAGTTACGGCGGGACGGCCGGAAACACCATATATTTT	CASSYGGTAGNTIYF
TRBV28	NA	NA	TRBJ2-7	TGTGCCAGCAGCCCGAGAGGGAGGAGCCCCTACGAGCAGTACTTC	CASSPRGRSPYEQYF
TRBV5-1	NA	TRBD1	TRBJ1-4	TGCGCCAGCAGCTTGGGACAGGGTTACGCGGCAACTAATGAAAAACTGTTTTTT	CASSLGQGYAATNEKLFF
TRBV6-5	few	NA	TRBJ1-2	TGTGCCAGCAGTTACTCGGGGGAGGGCACCTATGGCTACACCTTC	CASSYSGEGTYGYTF
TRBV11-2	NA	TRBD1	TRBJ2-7	TGTGCCAGCAGCGTAGGACAGGGCCCCTACGAGCAGTACTTC	CASSVGQGPYEQYF
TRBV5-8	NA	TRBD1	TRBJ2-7	TGTGCCAGCAGCACGGGACAGGGGTTAGTTGAGCAGTACTTC	CASSTGQGLVEQYF
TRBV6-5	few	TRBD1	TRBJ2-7	TGTGCCAGCAGTACCCGGACAGGGAGGCACGAGCAGTACTTC	CASSTRTGRHEQYF
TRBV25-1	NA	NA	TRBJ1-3	TGTGCCAGCAGTGAACCCCGAGGTTCTGGAAACACCATATATTTT	CASSEPRGSGNTIYF
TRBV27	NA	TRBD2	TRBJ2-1	TGTGCCAGCAGTCTACTAATAACCGGGACTAGCGGGAGCAATGAGCAGTTCTTC	CASSLLITGTSGSNEQFF
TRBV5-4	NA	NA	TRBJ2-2	TGTGCCAGCAGCTCCGGGTGGGGGAACACCGGGGAGCTGTTTTTT	CASSSGWGNTGELFF
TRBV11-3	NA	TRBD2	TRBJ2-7	TGTGCCAGCAGCTCTCTAGCGGGAGGGCTCGACGAGCAGTACTTC	CASSSLAGGLDEQYF
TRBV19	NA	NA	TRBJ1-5	TGTGCCAGTAGTATCCCAGGGGATAGCAATCAGCCCCAGCATTTT	CASSIPGDSNQPQHF
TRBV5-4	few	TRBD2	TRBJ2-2	TGTGCCAGCAGCTTCCGGGGAGGGGCCGGGGAGCTGTTTTTT	CASSFRGGAGELFF
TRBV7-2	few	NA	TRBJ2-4	TGTGCCAGCAGCTTACTCGACGGGGTAAACATTCAGTACTTC	CASSLLDGVNIQYF
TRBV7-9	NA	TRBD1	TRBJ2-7	TGTGCCAGCAGACGTGAGACGACAGGGGACTCCTACGAGCAGTACTTC	CASRRETTGDSYEQYF